A few counts support the clone carrying this T cell receptor (beta chain). What it recognizes is unknown. The data were obtained in a study of blood T cells in healthy people across ages. General study findings and limits: In older individuals, TCR beta diversity per million T cells was lower, falling roughly linearly with age. TCR beta diversity was tightly associated with the proportion of naive T cells.

A second about 6 to 12 cycle PCR used barcoded and J-beta primers. A 12-random-nucleotide template-switch adaptor tagged each cDNA molecule. TCRdb ran MiXCR on the 5' RACE reads and lists one entry per CDR3 protein. The sample shows about 670,000 distinct CDR3 sequences, approximately 40% of them seen only once. At least 6.5 million PBMCs were isolated per sample. Sequenced input: blood. This clonotype originated in a man at least 80 years old in good health.

The CDR3 protein is CRTSGGGSYNEQFF. The CDR3 nucleotides read TGCAGGACTAGCGGGGGGGGATCCTACAATGAGCAGTTCTTC. The rearrangement joins TRBV20-1 to TRBJ2-1, with TRBD2 identical over 14 bases. The germline CDR1 and CDR2 sequences are DFQATT and SNEGSKA (reference sequence). There are 14 residues in the CDR3.